Listed here are 9 T cell receptor beta chains from one sample, sequenced in a study of T cell repertoires in cytomegalovirus infection. TCRdb recomputed calls from the reads with MiXCR, one row per CDR3 protein. The sample includes some 400,000 distinct CDR3 sequences, about a sixth seen only once; the top ten take around 9.3%. Sequenced input: PBMCs. Source of these receptors: a human donor in good health (CMV status not recorded). Some clones in this sample may be carry-over from other donors' samples.

J is TRBJ2-3 and V is TRBV10-3, with a tentative D call TRBD2 (6 bases). This CDR3 region has 13 residues. Germline CDR1 reads ENHRY; CDR2 reads SYGVKD. Trimming took off 11 bases at V and 2 bases at J, with 14 bases between the two ends. The CDR3: CAARRDPTDTQYF. CDR3 coding DNA: TGTGCCGCCAGGAGGGACCCCACAGATACGCAGTATTTT.

The chain employs TRBV6-6 and TRBJ2-7, with 8 bases lining up with TRBD1. Germline V gene sequence: CDR1 MNHNY, CDR2 SVGAGI (reference sequence). The CDR3 is 16 residues long. Trimming at V came to 0 bases and at J to 0 bases, leaving 4 bases not matched to a gene. The CDR3 here is CASSYSPGQASYEQYF. The CDR3 bases are TGTGCCAGCAGTTACTCGCCGGGACAGGCCTCCTACGAGCAGTACTTC.

The chain has TRBV4-3 and TRBJ1-3; a possible D gene is TRBD1 (5 bases). The CDR3 is made up of 16 amino acids. Trimming removed 1 base from V and 5 bases from J, with 15 bases in between. Germline V gene sequence: CDR1 LGHNA, CDR2 YSLEER. DNA of the CDR3: TGCGCCAGCAGCCAAGTTCCGAGGGGCAAAAGAAACACCATATATTTT. As protein: CASSQVPRGKRNTIYF.

The chain carries TRBV2 and TRBJ2-2; TRBD1 matches 10 bases. The trim removed 6 bases at V and 5 bases at J, leaving 6 bases unmatched. This CDR3 spans 15 amino acids. Per germline, CDR1 SNHLY and CDR2 FYNNEI. In nucleotides, the CDR3 is TGTGCCAGCAGATACCGGGACAGGGGTACCGGGGAGCTGTTTTTT. Its protein product is CASRYRDRGTGELFF. Full variable domain (rest looked up from reference TRBV2 and TRBJ2-2): EPEVTQTPSHQVTQMGQEVILRCVPISNHLYFYWYRQILGQKVEFLVSFYNNEISEKSEIFDDQFSVERPDGSNFTLKIRSTKLEDSAMYFCASRYRDRGTGELFFGEGSRLTVL.

Only one count was recorded for this clonotype. A much larger clone differs by one base, so this may be a read error. This sequence joins TRBV7-9 and TRBJ2-7; possibly TRBD1 for D (5 bases). Germline CDR1 is SEHNR and CDR2 is FQNEAQ (reference sequence). This CDR3 is 12 amino acids long. For the CDR3, the DNA is TGTGCCAGCAGCTCCCAGGGCTACAAGCAGTACTTC. It yields the protein CASSSQGYKQYF.

This clonotype has a count of ten or more. This chain connects TRBV7-2 to TRBJ2-1, with D uncertain. This CDR3 contains 11 residues. The germline V and J ends were trimmed by 11 bases and 6 bases, with 11 bases remaining between them. The germline CDR1 and CDR2 sequences are SGHTA and FQGNSA. Written as DNA, the CDR3 is TGTGCCTCAGACCGGGTCAATGAGCAGTTCTTC. As protein: CASDRVNEQFF.

The chain uses TRBV5-6 and TRBJ2-3, with D perhaps assigned TRBD1 or TRBD2 (6 bases each). Deletions cut 4 bases from V and 6 bases from J, with 15 bases between. The germline V gene encodes CDR1 SGHDT and CDR2 YYEEEE. This CDR3 is built from 14 residues. The CDR3 loop reads CASSTGGHPDTQYF. In DNA, the CDR3 is TGTGCCAGCAGCACCGGGGGCCACCCGGATACGCAGTATTTT.

V usage is TRBV6-6 and J usage is TRBJ1-2; D possibly corresponds to TRBD1 (5 bases). In germline, CDR1 is MNHNY, CDR2 SVGAGI (reference sequence). CDR3 length: 17 amino acids. The V end lost 0 bases, the J end lost 4 bases, and 18 bases lay between the germline ends. The CDR3: CASSYSIRGIRSYGYTF. CDR3 nucleotide sequence: TGTGCCAGCAGTTACTCGATTCGGGGGATACGTAGCTATGGCTACACCTTC.

The genes are TRBV28 and TRBJ2-5, with D perhaps matching TRBD1 or TRBD2 (5 bases each). In germline, CDR1 is MDHEN, CDR2 SYDVKM. This CDR3 spans 13 amino acids. Trimming left V 4 bases short and J 4 bases short, with 10 bases between. CDR3 DNA sequence: TGTGCCAGCAGTTCCGGGGCCCGAGAGACCCAGTACTTC. It encodes CASSSGARETQYF.